A single T cell receptor beta chain is shown here with its context. Its cognate antigen is unknown. This record comes from a study of shared clonotypes between healthy human individuals. The CDR3 is 14 amino acids. Germline V gene lookup returns CDR1 SGHTA and CDR2 FQGTGA. The germline V and J ends were trimmed by 2 bases and 1 base, with 8 bases remaining between them. At the deep level, the assay was run. For each subset, genomic DNA was distributed in equal portions over several immunoSEQ plates. Unsorted PBMC DNA was run through sequencing on ten immunoSEQ deep assay plates. Only in-frame clones appear in the TCRdb table, and some are missing; sequencing was by immunoSEQ multiplex PCR. The data show some 510,000 clones, 79% seen once. Study-level points and caveats: Only a few donors were included, so the genetic and exposure-history diversity represented was limited.

The source material was PBMCs. This TCR derives from a middle-aged woman in good health. Some clones in this sample may be carry-over from other donors' samples. This sequence joins TRBV7-3 and TRBJ1-1, with D possibly matching TRBD1 (5 bases). The DNA for the CDR3 is TGTGCCAGCAGCTTAGACAGCACGAACACTGAAGCTTTCTTT. Protein: CASSLDSTNTEAFF.